The rows below give T cell receptor beta chains drawn from one sample of a study of CD8 T cells in Susac syndrome. TCRdb reprocessed the immunoSEQ multiplex PCR reads with MiXCR, giving one entry per CDR3 protein. The sample holds tens of thousands of distinct CDR3 sequences, approximately 93% seen once. Sequenced sample: CD4+ T cells from PBMCs. The receptors come from a human donor with Susac syndrome. Each CDR3 is given with its conserved first and last residue. Fields, in order: clone size, V gene, J gene, D gene, CDR3 DNA, CDR3 protein. The D gene is left open where the match is weak. Some rows have no size entry. The others give once, few or many, or a class for an expanded clone.

.	TRBV5-4	TRBJ2-3	.	TGTGCCAGCAGCTTGTCCCCAGCGTCCGTGGCAGATACGCAGTATTTT	CASSLSPASVADTQYF
.	TRBV12-3/TRBV12-4	TRBJ1-1	.	TGTGCCACGGGGAGGGGGGGGAACACTGAAGCTTTCTTT	CATGRGGNTEAFF
.	TRBV20-1	TRBJ2-3	.	TGCAGTAGCGGCGGGGCCACAGATACGCAGTATTTT	CSSGGATDTQYF
.	TRBV28	TRBJ1-1	.	TGTGCCAGCAGTTTCGGGGGTGGGAGCACTGAAGCTTTCTTT	CASSFGGGSTEAFF
.	TRBV7-2	TRBJ1-6	.	TGTGCCAGCAGCCTAGAAGGAGATTTATTCTCCTATAATTCACCCCTCCACTTT	CASSLEGDLFSYNSPLHF
.	TRBV11-3	TRBJ2-7	.	TGTGCCAGCAGCTTAGCAGAGGGACCCTACGAGCAGTACTTC	CASSLAEGPYEQYF
.	TRBV6-2/TRBV6-3	TRBJ1-5	.	TGTGCCAGCAGTAGAACCGACAGCAATCAGCCCCAGCATTTT	CASSRTDSNQPQHF
.	TRBV6-1	TRBJ2-1	TRBD1	TGTGCCAGCAGGGTTCAGGGGGCAGGGGATGAGCAGTTCTTC	CASRVQGAGDEQFF
.	TRBV6-5	TRBJ1-2	TRBD1	TGTGCCAGCAGCCACCGGGACAGGATCTATGGCTACACCTTC	CASSHRDRIYGYTF
.	TRBV2	TRBJ1-5	.	TGTGCCAGCAGCATTGCGGGGTATAGCAATCAGCCCCAGCATTTT	CASSIAGYSNQPQHF
once	TRBV2	TRBJ2-3	.	TGTGCCAGCAGCCGGGAGAATGCGGGGGCAGGAGATACGCAGTATTTT	CASSRENAGAGDTQYF
.	TRBV5-1	TRBJ2-7	TRBD1	TGCGCCAGCAGCTTGGGGGAGAGGACAGGGCCTGCCGAGCAGTACTTC	CASSLGERTGPAEQYF
.	TRBV4-1	TRBJ1-2	.	TGCGCCAGCAGCCAGGCCCAAGGGGGCTATGGCTACACCTTC	CASSQAQGGYGYTF
.	TRBV27	TRBJ2-2	TRBD2	TGTGCCAGCAGTTTAAGGCCCCCGGGGGGGCGAACCGGGGAGCTGTTTTTT	CASSLRPPGGRTGELFF
.	TRBV3-1	TRBJ1-4	.	TGTGCCAGCAGCCAAGATTCTACAGCCCACGGAGGGGAACTGTTTTTT	CASSQDSTAHGGELFF
.	TRBV6-5	TRBJ2-7	TRBD1	TGTGCCAGCAGTCGCGACAGGGGCAAGATAGAGAAGTACTTC	CASSRDRGKIEKYF
.	TRBV7-8	TRBJ2-1	TRBD2	TGTGCCAGCAGCCTACTAGCGCCGCGGTACAATGAGCAGTTCTTC	CASSLLAPRYNEQFF
.	TRBV20-1	TRBJ2-1	.	TGCAGTGCACTCGCACAGGTAAAGCAGTTCTTC	CSALAQVKQFF
.	TRBV5-6	TRBJ1-2	TRBD1	TGTGCCAGCAGCTTGGTTGATAGGGACAGGACGGACTATGGCTACACCTTC	CASSLVDRDRTDYGYTF
.	TRBV5-1	TRBJ2-7	TRBD1	TGCGCCAGCAGACCCGGGACAGACCCTTACGAGCAGTACTTC	CASRPGTDPYEQYF
.	TRBV7-2	TRBJ2-5	.	TGTGCCAGCAGCTTAGCGTGGAGGGCCAGGGAGGAGACCCAGTACTTC	CASSLAWRAREETQYF
.	TRBV7-6	TRBJ2-3	.	TGTGCCAGCAGCTTAGTAGAGGGGTTTGAGACGCAGTATTTT	CASSLVEGFETQYF
.	TRBV2	TRBJ2-5	.	TGTGCCGGAGGGACAGCCCCCGGGGAGACCCAGTACTTC	CAGGTAPGETQYF
.	TRBV7-9	TRBJ1-2	.	TGTGCCAGCAGCCTACTGGCAGGGGTCGGCTACACCTTC	CASSLLAGVGYTF
few	TRBV14	TRBJ2-5	.	TGTGCCAGCAGCCAAGATGCGGGGACTGAGACCCAGTACTTC	CASSQDAGTETQYF
.	TRBV21-1	TRBJ2-7	.	TGTGCCAGCAGCAAAGTAGGCTGGGACAGGGGGCTAGAACGCTACGAGCAGTACTTC	CASSKVGWDRGLERYEQYF
.	TRBV24-1	TRBJ1-2	.	TGTGCCACCAGCGGGACGTCCAACTATGGCTACACCTTC	CATSGTSNYGYTF
once	TRBV20-1	TRBJ1-2	.	TGCAGTGCTAATTTTGTTACGGGGCTCTATGGCTACACCTTC	CSANFVTGLYGYTF
.	TRBV7-6	TRBJ2-7	.	TGTGCCAGCAGCTTCGCCACAAGATCTTACGAGCAGTACTTC	CASSFATRSYEQYF
.	TRBV2	TRBJ2-1	.	TGTGCCAGCAGTGACCCTCGGACCTACAATGAGCAGTTCTTC	CASSDPRTYNEQFF
.	TRBV29-1	TRBJ1-1	TRBD1	TGCAGCGCTATCCGTGACAGGGATTCTACTGAAGCTTTCTTT	CSAIRDRDSTEAFF
.	TRBV5-4	TRBJ2-3	TRBD1	TGTGCCAGCAGCTCAGGACAGGGCTCAGATACGCAGTATTTT	CASSSGQGSDTQYF
.	TRBV27	TRBJ2-7	.	TGTGCCAGCAGACCACTGGGGACTCCCTCCTACGAGCAGTACTTC	CASRPLGTPSYEQYF
.	TRBV3-1	TRBJ2-3	.	TGTGCCAGCAGCCAAGAACTAGCTACAGATACGCAGTATTTT	CASSQELATDTQYF
.	TRBV5-1	TRBJ1-6	.	TGCGCCAGCACCCTCACGACGTTCGGGAGTTCACCCCTCCACTTT	CASTLTTFGSSPLHF
.	TRBV14	TRBJ2-6	.	TGTGCCAGCATGTTCGGCTCTGGGGCCAACGTCCTGACTTTC	CASMFGSGANVLTF
.	TRBV7-2	TRBJ2-5	TRBD2	TGTGCCAGCAGCTTAGTGGCTAGCGGGGGCCGGGGTCCCCAAGAGACCCAGTACTTC	CASSLVASGGRGPQETQYF
.	TRBV7-3	TRBJ2-1	.	TGTGCCAGCAGCTCACAAGGGGGCAATGAGCAGTTCTTC	CASSSQGGNEQFF
few	TRBV6-2/TRBV6-3	TRBJ2-2	.	TGTGCCAGCAGTTACTCGACTTTTCTCAGGGGACCGAACACCGGGGAGCTGTTTTTT	CASSYSTFLRGPNTGELFF
.	TRBV4-2	TRBJ1-2	.	TGTGCCAGCAGCCAAGATAGGGGGACTGGCTACACCTTC	CASSQDRGTGYTF
.	TRBV20-1	TRBJ2-1	.	TGCAGTGCTATCGAACAGGTCGACTACAATGAGCAGTTCTTC	CSAIEQVDYNEQFF
.	TRBV20-1	TRBJ2-5	TRBD2	TGCAGTGCTAGATCCACTAGCGGGGGTTTCGGGACCCAGTACTTC	CSARSTSGGFGTQYF
.	TRBV7-2	TRBJ1-1	.	TGTGCCAGCAGGACCCTGGGGGCGAGAGCTTTCTTT	CASRTLGARAFF
.	TRBV14	TRBJ1-4	.	TGTGCCAGCAGCCAAGAGACCGGCCCTAATGAAAAACTGTTTTTT	CASSQETGPNEKLFF
.	TRBV3-1	TRBJ1-2	.	TGTGCCAGCCTGGGGGTCTCTCCCTATGGCTACACCTTC	CASLGVSPYGYTF